The 10 T cell receptor beta chains given below trace back to one sample, sequenced in a study of T cell repertoires in ileal Crohn's disease. Clones were read by immunoSEQ multiplex PCR, and TCRdb kept only the in-frame ones, dropping some. The table lists about 2,500 clones, 78% of them singletons. Time point specified: neoterminal ileum biopsy at postoperative endoscopy, about 6 months after surgery. Input material: ileal tissue. Receptors originate from an adult with Crohn's disease.

This chain connects TRBV4-1 to TRBJ2-3; TRBD2 aligns across 7 bases. The CDR3 totals 15 residues. V trimming: 1 base; J trimming: 9 bases; junction bases outside the gene matches: 10. Germline V CDR1 and CDR2: MGHRA, YSYEKL. The CDR3 reads CASSQGWGGGPTQYF. As DNA, the CDR3 is TGCGCCAGCAGCCAAGGGTGGGGGGGAGGGCCGACGCAGTATTTT.

The rearrangement links TRBV18 to TRBJ1-5; D may be TRBD1 (5 bases). The CDR3 has 14 residues. The V end was cut by 4 bases, the J end by 1 base, with 8 bases between. In germline, CDR1 is KGHSH, CDR2 LQKENI. The CDR3 here is CASSQGVSNQPQHF. The CDR3 nucleotides read TGTGCCAGCTCACAAGGGGTGAGCAATCAGCCCCAGCATTTT.

The chain couples TRBV30 to TRBJ1-1; D remains ambiguous. This CDR3 spans 12 amino acids. Looked up from germline, CDR1 is GTSNPN and CDR2 is SVGIG (reference sequence). With 4 bases removed from V and 2 bases from J, the gap between germline ends came to 8 bases. The CDR3 nucleotides read TGTGCCTGGATTGCAGGCAACACTGAAGCTTTCTTT. Encoded protein: CAWIAGNTEAFF.

J is TRBJ1-5 and V is TRBV10-3, with D perhaps matching TRBD1 (5 bases). CDR3 length: 13 amino acids. V was trimmed by 10 bases and J by 0 bases, leaving 10 bases between them. Germline CDR1 reads ENHRY; CDR2 reads SYGVKD. CDR3 nucleotides: TGTGCCACAAAAGGGGATAGCAATCAGCCCCAGCATTTT. Amino acids: CATKGDSNQPQHF.

J is TRBJ1-2 and V is TRBV19; 7 bases match TRBD1. Trimming took 10 bases from V and 5 from J; bases not matched to a gene: 4. Per the germline V gene, CDR1 is LNHDA and CDR2 is SQIVND (reference sequence). This CDR3 contains 11 residues. In DNA form, the CDR3 reads TGTGCCATGGGGGACAGATATGGCTACACCTTC. Translated: CAMGDRYGYTF.

CDR3 residues: CASSPGLAETDEQFF. The CDR3 bases are TGTGCCAGCAGTCCCGGACTAGCGGAGACCGATGAGCAGTTCTTC. V usage is TRBV6-6 and J usage is TRBJ2-1; 10 nucleotides agree with TRBD2. CDR1 MNHNY and CDR2 SVGAGI come from the germline V gene (reference sequence). V trimming: 5 bases; J trimming: 8 bases; junction bases outside the gene matches: 9. The CDR3 length is 15 residues.

The CDR3, as DNA: TGTGCCAGCGCCCCGGACAGGGAGGGGTCCTACGAGCAGTACTTC. This codes for CASAPDREGSYEQYF. The chain combines TRBV19 with TRBJ2-7, with a possible D match to TRBD1 (8 bases). The CDR3 is made up of 15 amino acids. V was shortened by 9 bases and J by 1 base, with 19 bases between the two germline ends. The germline CDR1 and CDR2 sequences are LNHDA and SQIVND (reference sequence).

The chain has TRBV13 and TRBJ2-3; a possible D gene is TRBD2 (5 bases). The CDR3 covers 16 residues. Germline V gives CDR1 PRHDT, CDR2 FYEKMQ (reference sequence). Between the trimmed V and J ends, which lost 4 bases and 10 bases, there was a span of 24 bases. CDR3 in DNA: TGTGCCAGCAGCTCCCTCCCGGTGGGGAGCCCCAAGCCGCAGTATTTT. Translating gives CASSSLPVGSPKPQYF.

In this sample, this clone turned up once. This chain links TRBV11-2 with TRBJ2-5, with TRBD1 matching 10 bases. J was trimmed by 4 bases and V by 4 bases; bases with no gene match: 6. The CDR3 extends over 15 amino acids. Germline loops: CDR1 SGHAT, CDR2 FQNNGV. This CDR3 is CASSYGQGESETQYF. CDR3 DNA sequence: TGTGCCAGCAGCTACGGACAGGGGGAATCAGAGACCCAGTACTTC.

The chain combines TRBV19 with TRBJ2-1; TRBD2 matches at 8 bases. The germline V gene encodes CDR1 LNHDA and CDR2 SQIVND (reference sequence). CDR3 size: 14 residues. Trimming at V came to 7 bases and at J to 7 bases, leaving 9 bases not matched to a gene. CDR3 region: CASNGGGTWNEQFF. DNA of the CDR3: TGTGCCAGTAACGGGGGGGGGACTTGGAATGAGCAGTTCTTC.